The entry below describes one T cell receptor beta chain. Stable Graves' hyperthyroidism denoted no ophthalmopathy progression over 18 months. Clinical symptoms, serum thyroxine and TRAb, thyroid ultrasound and orbital computed tomography together formed the diagnostic basis. The CDR3 is 16 residues long. V was pared by 1 base and J by 7 bases, with 10 bases of the junction left unmatched. Germline V CDR1 and CDR2: SEHNR, FQNEAQ (reference sequence). The data derive from a study of T cells in Graves' hyperthyroidism and ophthalmopathy. TCR beta CDR3 region amplification was performed from RNA transcripts. First-round RT-PCR of the TCR CDR3 relied on the HTBI primer set. TCRdb re-called the multiplex PCR reads with MiXCR, one entry per CDR3 protein. The table shows around 340,000 distinct CDR3 sequences, with 21% occurring only once.

This receptor was obtained from a woman aged 45-65 years with Graves' hyperthyroidism. The V call is TRBV7-9, the J call TRBJ2-5; 9 positions match TRBD1. The sequencing sample was made of blood. In DNA form, the CDR3 reads TGTGCCAGCAGCTTAGGTGGGACAGGGCTCGGCGGGACCCAGTACTTC. Translated: CASSLGGTGLGGTQYF. The full variable domain, rest sourced from reference TRBV7-9 and TRBJ2-5, is DTGVSQNPRHKITKRGQNVTFRCDPISEHNRLYWYRQTLGQGPEFLTYFQNEAQLEKSRLLSDRFSAERPKGSFSTLEIQRTEQGDSAMYLCASSLGGTGLGGTQYFGPGTRLLVL.